Detailed here is one TCR beta chain. Antigen: not known. This table comes from immunoSEQ multiplex PCR, and its TCRdb copy is limited to in-frame clones, with some not included. The sample lists 30,000 to 45,000 clones; 80% to 90% were seen once. The entry originates in a study of OX40 agonist ivuxolimab in advanced cancers. Looking at the study overall: All patients had ivuxolimab intravenously every 2 weeks at 0.01 to 10 mg/kg.

Study observations and caveats: Expanded clones were, on average, more numerous in CD8+ T cells than in CD4+. The study observed clonal expansion of CD4+ and CD8+ blood T cells by week 6 at 0.1 to 3.0 mg/kg.

CDR3 length: 16 amino acids. V was trimmed by 5 bases and J by 7 bases, leaving 20 bases between them. Per the germline V gene, CDR1 is SEHNR and CDR2 is FQNEAQ (reference sequence). The chain recombines TRBV7-9 with TRBJ1-4; D may be TRBD1 (6 bases). The sequence was collected from an adult with an advanced solid tumor such as melanoma, head and neck, liver or kidney cancer. Specimen: CD4+ or CD8+ T cells sorted from blood, collected in a trial of the OX40 agonist ivuxolimab. CDR3 sequence reads: CASSTDLPGAGEKLFF. The CDR3 nucleotides read TGTGCCAGCAGCACGGACCTTCCGGGGGCGGGTGAAAAACTGTTTTTT.